Below, 18 T cell receptor beta chains from the same sample are listed, as sequenced in a study of monozygotic twins with inflammatory bowel disease. TCRdb re-called the 5' RACE reads and shows each CDR3 protein once, DNA omitted. This table lists about 450,000 distinct CDR3 sequences. The specimen was blood. The receptor set was obtained from a human donor with ulcerative colitis or Crohn's disease, or a healthy co-twin of an affected twin (not recorded which).

The V gene is TRBV14, the J gene TRBJ2-7. The germline V gene encodes CDR1 SGHDN and CDR2 FVKESK. The CDR3 sequence is 11 residues long. This CDR3 reads CASSQNYEQYF.

The V and J genes are TRBV20-1 and TRBJ2-1; TCRdb's D call of TRBD1 is untestable without DNA. This CDR3 region has 16 residues. Germline V gives CDR1 DFQATT, CDR2 SNEGSKA (reference sequence). The CDR3 sequence is CSARGRPGHRFNEQFF.

CDR3 sequence reads: CASSRMETQYF. V and J are TRBV7-2 and TRBJ2-5. The CDR3 is made up of 11 amino acids. CDR1 is SGHTA and CDR2 is FQGNSA in the germline V gene.

The chain uses TRBV7-9 and TRBJ2-1. Germline values: CDR1 SEHNR, CDR2 FQNEAQ (reference sequence). The CDR3 is made up of 17 amino acids. The CDR3: CASSFPRGTEPHNEQFF.

The chain is built from TRBV5-1 and TRBJ1-5; TCRdb returns TRBD1, unconfirmable since there is no DNA. Germline-derived CDR1 and CDR2 are SGHRS and YFSETQ. This CDR3 contains 15 residues. The CDR3: CASSADGQENQPQHF.

The chain joins TRBV27 to TRBJ2-1; TCRdb gives TRBD2 as the D gene, but with no DNA this cannot be confirmed. This CDR3 is built from 14 residues. Germline CDR1 is MNHEY and CDR2 is SMNVEV (reference sequence). The CDR3 spells CASSASLAGVRQFF.

Here the CDR3 reads CSARVLPGGPDEQYF. The rearrangement joins TRBV20-1 to TRBJ2-7; the TCRdb call, TRBD2, lacks DNA for checking. The CDR3 runs 15 residues. Germline V lookup: CDR1 DFQATT, CDR2 SNEGSKA (reference sequence).

This chain joins TRBV18 and TRBJ2-2. This CDR3 is built from 11 residues. Germline CDR1 reads KGHSH; CDR2 reads LQKENI. The CDR3 reads CASSPRGELFF. Drawing the rest from reference TRBV18 and TRBJ2-2, the complete variable domain is NAGVMQNPRHLVRRRGQEARLRCSPMKGHSHVYWYRQLPEEGLKFMVYLQKENIIDESGMPKERFSAEFPKEGPSILRIQQVVRGDSAAYFCASSPRGELFFGEGSRLTVL.

The chain is built from TRBV6-5 and TRBJ1-5; TCRdb designates TRBD1, a call that cannot be tested without DNA. This CDR3 is built from 16 residues. From germline, CDR1 is MNHEY and CDR2 SVGAGI. CDR3 region: CASSSGDGTGVQPQHF.

The chain joins TRBV5-1 to TRBJ2-7; the TCRdb call, TRBD1, lacks DNA for checking. The CDR3 contains 15 residues. CDR1 and CDR2 (germline): SGHRS, YFSETQ. CDR3 amino acids: CASSSSLDRNYEQYF.

This chain links TRBV11-2 with TRBJ2-3; the D call of TRBD2 rests on TCRdb alone, since no DNA is present to check it. The CDR3 loop spans 16 amino acids. Germline values: CDR1 SGHAT, CDR2 FQNNGV. CDR3 region: CASSLQAGGNADTQYF.

The genes are TRBV20-1 and TRBJ2-7; TCRdb picks TRBD2, but there is no DNA to check that call. The CDR3 covers 13 residues. Germline loops: CDR1 DFQATT, CDR2 SNEGSKA (reference sequence). The CDR3 sequence is CSASPTAAYEQYF.

This chain uses TRBV7-6 with TRBJ2-7; TCRdb's D call of TRBD2 is untestable without DNA. Germline lookup yields CDR1 SGHVS and CDR2 FNYEAQ. This CDR3 has 15 amino acids. Here the CDR3 reads CASSPGGGRPYEQYF.

The chain joins TRBV5-1 to TRBJ1-2; as DNA is missing, the TRBD1 call by TCRdb cannot be tested. This CDR3 has 17 amino acids. Germline loops: CDR1 SGHRS, CDR2 YFSETQ. CDR3: CASSPGHSSVGAYGYTF.

The chain joins TRBV5-5 to TRBJ2-1; the TRBD2 assignment by TCRdb is unverifiable without DNA. This CDR3 has 14 residues. Germline CDR1 is SGHKS and CDR2 is YYEKEE (reference sequence). Here the CDR3 reads CASSFPGLVNEQFF.

The chain combines TRBV4-2 with TRBJ2-3. This CDR3 is built from 16 residues. Germline values: CDR1 LGHNA, CDR2 YNFKEQ. CDR3 region: CASRNFLNPDTDTQYF.

V and J are TRBV12-3 or TRBV12-4 and TRBJ1-4. The CDR3 covers 14 residues. The CDR3 region is CASSLARATEKLFF.

This chain connects TRBV18 to TRBJ2-7; there is no DNA to check the TCRdb D call of TRBD1. Looked up from germline, CDR1 is KGHSH and CDR2 is LQKENI. The CDR3 length is 20 residues. The CDR3 here is CASSGPTLRPGGDFSYEQYF.